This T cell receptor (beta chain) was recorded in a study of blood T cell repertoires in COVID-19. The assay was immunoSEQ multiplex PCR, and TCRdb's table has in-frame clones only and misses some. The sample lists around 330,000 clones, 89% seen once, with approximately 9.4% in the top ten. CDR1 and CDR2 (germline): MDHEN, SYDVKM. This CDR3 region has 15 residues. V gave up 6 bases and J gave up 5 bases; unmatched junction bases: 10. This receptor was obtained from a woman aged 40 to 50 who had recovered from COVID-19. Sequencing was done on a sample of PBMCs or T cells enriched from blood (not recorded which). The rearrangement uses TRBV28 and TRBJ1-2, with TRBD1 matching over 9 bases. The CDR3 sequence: CASRFPGTGPYGYTF. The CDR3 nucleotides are TGTGCCAGCAGGTTTCCCGGGACAGGGCCTTATGGCTACACCTTC.